One and the same sample provided the 27 T cell receptor beta chains below, sequenced in a study of blood T cell repertoires in COVID-19. The assay was immunoSEQ multiplex PCR, and TCRdb's table has in-frame clones only and misses some. Here the sample spans 100,000 or so clones, about 91% being singletons. Sequencing used peripheral blood. All receptors come from a man between 60 and 75 years old with acute or convalescent COVID-19.

The chain recombines TRBV5-1 with TRBJ1-1; perhaps TRBD1 as D (6 bases). The CDR3 sequence is 14 residues long. Germline V gene sequence: CDR1 SGHRS, CDR2 YFSETQ. V dropped 3 bases and J dropped 4 bases, with 13 bases sitting between them. The CDR3 here is CASSWPGAATEAFF. The CDR3 bases are TGCGCCAGCAGCTGGCCAGGGGCGGCCACTGAAGCTTTCTTT.

V usage is TRBV29-1 and J usage is TRBJ2-3; 7 bases are a match to TRBD2. The CDR3 is made up of 13 amino acids. Germline V gene sequence: CDR1 SQVTM, CDR2 ANQGSEA. Trimming removed 1 base from V and 8 bases from J; junction bases left unmatched: 6. CDR3 in DNA: TGCAGCGTTGAAGCGGGAGGATATAGTACGCAGTATTTT. Its translation is CSVEAGGYSTQYF.

The rearrangement uses TRBV6-1 and TRBJ1-4; possible D gene TRBD1, 5 bases. Germline assignment: CDR1 MNHNS and CDR2 SASEGT. The CDR3 contains 15 residues. Trimming removed 0 bases from V and 7 bases from J, with 12 bases in between. The CDR3 sequence: CASSEAQGWGEKLFF. The CDR3 nucleotides are TGTGCCAGCAGTGAAGCCCAGGGTTGGGGTGAAAAACTGTTTTTT.

In its sample, this clone was seen once. V is TRBV7-8 and J is TRBJ1-1, with 9 bases fitting TRBD1. This CDR3 is built from 16 residues. Germline V CDR1 and CDR2: SGHVS, FQNEAQ. V was pared by 5 bases and J by 4 bases, with 11 bases of the junction left unmatched. CDR3 residues: CASSRDRDFLSTEAFF. The CDR3 DNA sequence: TGTGCCAGCAGCCGGGACAGGGATTTCCTGAGCACTGAAGCTTTCTTT.

The chain has TRBV27 and TRBJ1-1, with no clear D. Germline CDR1 is MNHEY and CDR2 is SMNVEV (reference sequence). The CDR3 is 13 amino acids. V lost 8 bases, J lost 4 bases, and 14 bases lay in between. The CDR3 DNA reads TGTGCCAGCCGTCCGGCCGGGGTCACTGAAGCTTTCTTT. Amino acids: CASRPAGVTEAFF.

This chain connects TRBV9 to TRBJ2-1, with TRBD2 identical over 9 bases. The germline V gene encodes CDR1 SGDLS and CDR2 YYNGEE. The V gene end was trimmed by 4 bases and the J gene end by 3 bases; junction bases not matched to a gene: 2. The CDR3 totals 14 residues. The CDR3 loop reads CASSLLAGYNEQFF. CDR3 nucleotide sequence: TGTGCCAGCAGCCTACTAGCGGGCTACAATGAGCAGTTCTTC.

The sample holds a few counts of this clone. This chain links TRBV19 with TRBJ2-2; 10 nucleotides line up with TRBD2. Losses at the gene ends were 4 bases for V and 7 bases for J; bases not matched to a gene: 6. There are 15 residues in the CDR3. Germline loops: CDR1 LNHDA, CDR2 SQIVND (reference sequence). The chain's CDR3 is CASSTAGGHGGELFF. The CDR3 nucleotides read TGTGCCAGTAGTACAGCGGGGGGGCATGGCGGGGAGCTGTTTTTT.

This clone showed up many times. The chain recombines TRBV10-2 with TRBJ1-5; D unclear. Germline values: CDR1 WSHSY, CDR2 SAAADI. The germline V and J ends were trimmed by 6 bases and 0 bases, with 18 bases remaining between them. CDR3 size: 17 residues. This chain's CDR3 is CASSPLPPVYSNQPQHF. CDR3 in DNA: TGCGCCAGCAGCCCCCTCCCCCCCGTTTATAGCAATCAGCCCCAGCATTTT.

The chain is built from TRBV28 and TRBJ2-3, with 7 bases fitting TRBD2. The CDR3 consists of 13 residues. J gave up 9 bases and V 3 bases, and 6 bases lay outside the gene matches. Germline CDR1 and CDR2: MDHEN and SYDVKM. The CDR3 sequence is CASSFSSGKTQYF. CDR3 coding DNA: TGTGCCAGCAGTTTCTCCAGCGGGAAGACGCAGTATTTT.

V usage is TRBV6-6 and J usage is TRBJ1-2; 10 nucleotides align to TRBD1. The CDR3 totals 14 residues. The V and J ends lost 0 bases and 7 bases, in that order; junction bases with no gene match: 2. Germline CDR1 reads MNHNY; CDR2 reads SVGAGI (reference sequence). CDR3 loop: CASSYSDRGLGYTF. As DNA, the CDR3 is TGTGCCAGCAGTTACTCCGACAGGGGGCTTGGCTACACCTTC.

The rearrangement uses TRBV5-4 and TRBJ2-2; D is possibly TRBD2 (5 bases). With 4 bases removed from V and 7 bases from J, the gap between germline ends came to 17 bases. Germline CDR1 SGHNT, CDR2 YYREEE (reference sequence). The CDR3 totals 15 residues. Here the CDR3 reads CASSRTGNAYGELFF. The CDR3 DNA reads TGTGCCAGCAGCCGGACCGGGAATGCCTACGGGGAGCTGTTTTTT.

This chain joins TRBV9 and TRBJ2-2, with a possible D match to TRBD2 (7 bases). Germline V lookup: CDR1 SGDLS, CDR2 YYNGEE. V was cut by 0 bases and J by 5 bases, with 14 bases left in between. The CDR3 covers 16 residues. CDR3: CASSVGAGGLTGELFF. CDR3 DNA sequence: TGTGCCAGCAGCGTAGGAGCCGGGGGGCTTACCGGGGAGCTGTTTTTT.

This chain links TRBV7-3 with TRBJ1-5, with D unclear. CDR1 is SGHTA and CDR2 is FQGTGA in the germline V gene. This CDR3 is 10 amino acids long. The CDR3 here is CSGDNQPQHF. The DNA of the CDR3 is TGTTCGGGTGACAATCAGCCCCAGCATTTT. Together with reference TRBV7-3 and TRBJ1-5, the CDR3 gives the full variable domain: GAGVSQTPSNKVTEKGKYVELRCDPISGHTALYWYRQSLGQGPEFLIYFQGTGAADDSGLPNDRFFAVRPEGSVSTLKIQRTERGDSAVYLCSGDNQPQHFGDGTRLSIL.

The V and J genes are TRBV27 and TRBJ1-1; possible D gene TRBD1, 5 bases. V shed 6 bases and J shed 5 bases, with 16 bases lying between them. The CDR3 loop spans 14 amino acids. In germline, CDR1 is MNHEY, CDR2 SMNVEV (reference sequence). CDR3 in DNA: TGTGCCAGCAGCCTTGCCGGGGGGGATACTGAAGCTTTCTTT. Protein sequence: CASSLAGGDTEAFF.

The J gene is TRBJ2-1, the V gene TRBV5-1; TRBD2 might be the D (7 bases). V was clipped by 3 bases and J by 4 bases, with 14 bases between them. CDR1 and CDR2 (germline): SGHRS, YFSETQ. The CDR3 spans 15 residues. The CDR3 sequence: CASSSGGDRYNEQFF. The CDR3 DNA reads as TGCGCCAGCAGCTCGGGGGGCGACCGTTACAATGAGCAGTTCTTC.

DNA for the CDR3: TGTGCCAGCTCACCAGCAGGGAAGGATAGCAATCAGCCCCAGCATTTT. It specifies CASSPAGKDSNQPQHF. The V and J genes are TRBV18 and TRBJ1-5; D may be TRBD1 (5 bases). Germline-derived CDR1 and CDR2 are KGHSH and LQKENI. Trimming cost V 2 bases and J 0 bases, with 11 bases left between them. The CDR3 totals 16 residues.

V and J are TRBV6-2 or TRBV6-3 and TRBJ2-7; unclear D gene. The length of the CDR3 is 13 residues. V was cut by 6 bases and J by 2 bases, with 11 bases left in between. Germline loops: CDR1 MNHEY, CDR2 SVGEGT. The CDR3 DNA reads TGTGCCAGCAGCCCCGGCAGGCCCTACGAGCAGTACTTC. Translation gives CASSPGRPYEQYF.

The CDR3 region has the DNA TGTGCCACCAGTGAACCGACTAGCGGGATGACAGATACGCAGTATTTT. The encoded protein is CATSEPTSGMTDTQYF. The chain joins TRBV24-1 to TRBJ2-3; 11 bases align to TRBD2. Germline-derived CDR1 and CDR2 are KGHDR and SFDVKD. The CDR3 is 16 residues long. The ends lost 4 bases at V and 3 bases at J; junction bases unmatched: 5.

V is TRBV27 and J is TRBJ2-7; TRBD1 agrees at 7 bases. CDR1 is MNHEY and CDR2 is SMNVEV in the germline V gene (reference sequence). This CDR3 is 18 amino acids long. V gave up 0 bases and J gave up 3 bases; unmatched junction bases: 14. CDR3 bases: TGTGCCAGCAGTTTATCAGTAACAGGGGTCAAGATGGGCTACGAGCAGTACTTC. It translates to CASSLSVTGVKMGYEQYF.

DNA for the CDR3: TGTGCCAGCAGAGGGGCAGGGGAGGGTCAACAGCCCCAGCATTTT. This gives the protein CASRGAGEGQQPQHF. J is TRBJ1-5 and V is TRBV6-5; TRBD1 might be the D (6 bases). Trimming stripped 6 bases from V and 7 bases from J, with 19 bases between. CDR1 MNHEY and CDR2 SVGAGI come from the germline V gene. CDR3 size: 15 residues.

The chain recombines TRBV5-6 with TRBJ2-1; possibly TRBD1 for D (5 bases). Trimming shortened V by 5 bases and J by 4 bases, and 10 bases separated the two germline ends. The CDR3 sequence is 13 residues long. From germline, CDR1 is SGHDT and CDR2 YYEEEE. This CDR3 reads CASRPTGYNEQFF. DNA of the CDR3: TGTGCCAGCAGGCCAACAGGTTACAATGAGCAGTTCTTC.

This chain uses TRBV4-2 with TRBJ2-3; 9 bases agree with TRBD2. CDR3 length: 17 residues. The germline V gene has CDR1 LGHNA and CDR2 YNFKEQ. The junction had 6 bases not matched to a gene; V was cut back by 0 bases and J by 2 bases. The CDR3: CASSQDRASGITDTQYF. CDR3 DNA: TGTGCCAGCAGCCAAGATAGGGCTAGCGGGATCACAGATACGCAGTATTTT.

The chain is built from TRBV2 and TRBJ2-5; 8 nucleotides align to TRBD1. There are 14 residues in the CDR3. V dropped 9 bases and J dropped 4; count of bases not matched to a gene: 10. From germline, CDR1 is SNHLY and CDR2 FYNNEI. CDR3 DNA: TGTGCCAGGAAAATGACAGGGGACAGAGAGACCCAGTACTTC. It yields the protein CARKMTGDRETQYF.

The V call is TRBV11-1, the J call TRBJ1-1, with D tentatively TRBD1 (5 bases). Looked up from germline, CDR1 is SGHAT and CDR2 is FQDESV (reference sequence). CDR3 length equals 13 residues. Between the trimmed V and J ends, which lost 1 base and 4 bases, there was a span of 7 bases. For the CDR3, the DNA is TGTGCCAGCAGCTTAGGACAGACCACTGAAGCTTTCTTT. This encodes CASSLGQTTEAFF.

The J gene is TRBJ2-1, the V gene TRBV29-1; 8 bases are a match to TRBD2. Germline loops: CDR1 SQVTM, CDR2 ANQGSEA. This CDR3 has 14 residues. V lost 7 bases, J lost 4 bases, and 9 bases stayed unmatched. In nucleotides, the CDR3 is TGCAGCGGCGTAGCGGGAAGTTCTTACAATGAGCAGTTCTTC. Protein product: CSGVAGSSYNEQFF.

The chain joins TRBV20-1 to TRBJ2-7, with D tentatively TRBD2 (5 bases). V was cut by 3 bases and J by 2 bases, with 14 bases left in between. The germline V gene has CDR1 DFQATT and CDR2 SNEGSKA (reference sequence). The CDR3 has 14 residues. The CDR3 here is CSASPGKPPYEQYF. CDR3 nucleotides: TGCAGTGCTAGTCCCGGGAAACCCCCCTACGAGCAGTACTTC.

The DNA of the CDR3 is TGTGCCAGCAGTTTATTGGGGAGGTCTAACTATGGCTACACCTTC. Translation: CASSLLGRSNYGYTF. The gene calls are TRBV27 and TRBJ1-2; D unclear. The CDR3 contains 15 residues. Deletions cut 1 base from V and 0 bases from J, with 9 bases between. The germline V gene encodes CDR1 MNHEY and CDR2 SMNVEV (reference sequence).